The 9 T cell receptor beta chains below were found in one sample sequenced in a study of shared clonotypes between healthy human individuals. Sequencing was performed with immunoSEQ multiplex PCR; in TCRdb, only in-frame clones are kept and a portion is missing. The sample lists around 990,000 clones; approximately 80% were seen once. The material sequenced was memory CD4+ T cells from PBMCs. As to subset: CD45RA-negative fraction. The receptor source for this set is a man between 18 and 35 years old in good health. Some clones in this sample may be carry-over from other donors' samples.

The J gene is TRBJ1-2, the V gene TRBV5-6, with D unresolved. There are 16 residues in the CDR3. Looked up from germline, CDR1 is SGHDT and CDR2 is YYEEEE. V gave up 1 base and J gave up 4 bases, with 17 bases separating them. CDR3 nucleotide sequence: TGTGCCAGCAGCTTGCTCTCCAGTAGTGGACTCTATGGCTACACCTTC. This sequence encodes CASSLLSSSGLYGYTF.

This clone was picked up one time. This chain uses TRBV7-9 with TRBJ1-4; 8 positions agree with TRBD1. V lost 5 bases and J lost 8; bases outside the gene matches: 7. The CDR3 contains 14 residues. The germline V gene has CDR1 SEHNR and CDR2 FQNEAQ (reference sequence). In DNA form, the CDR3 reads TGTGCCAGCAGCGCCTCGGCAGGGGGCGAAAAACTGTTTTTT. This sequence encodes CASSASAGGEKLFF.

With regard to this clone: The sample holds other DNA sequences that translate to the same CDR3. The rearrangement joins TRBV5-4 to TRBJ1-3; 7 bases fit TRBD1. CDR3 length equals 15 residues. With 4 bases clipped from V and 0 bases from J, the junction kept 4 bases outside the gene matches. CDR1 SGHNT and CDR2 YYREEE come from the germline V gene (reference sequence). The CDR3 loop is CASSIDRASGNTIYF. CDR3 in DNA: TGTGCCAGCAGCATAGACAGGGCCTCTGGAAACACCATATATTTT.

The V call is TRBV5-1, the J call TRBJ2-3; 13 nucleotides align to TRBD2. This CDR3 comprises 16 residues. Looked up from germline, CDR1 is SGHRS and CDR2 is YFSETQ. The trim removed 4 bases at V and 5 bases at J, leaving 7 bases unmatched. The DNA of the CDR3 is TGCGCCAGCAGCCGGACTAGCGGGAGAACGGTAGATACGCAGTATTTT. Its translation is CASSRTSGRTVDTQYF.

This clone was seen more than once but under ten times. This chain links TRBV18 with TRBJ1-1, with no clear D. CDR3 size: 15 residues. The germline gives CDR1 KGHSH, CDR2 LQKENI. Trimming took 5 bases from V and 4 from J, leaving 17 bases between them. CDR3 in DNA: TGTGCCAGCTCAGCGGACCCCAACTCAGGCACTGAAGCTTTCTTT. Its translation is CASSADPNSGTEAFF.

The gene calls are TRBV7-6 and TRBJ2-3, with TRBD1 matching over 7 bases. The CDR3 runs to 15 residues. Per germline, CDR1 SGHVS and CDR2 FNYEAQ. The junction had 4 bases not matched to a gene; V was cut back by 1 base and J by 3 bases. CDR3 amino acids: CASSLGATGTDTQYF. Written as DNA, the CDR3 is TGTGCCAGCAGCTTAGGTGCGACAGGGACAGATACGCAGTATTTT.

This clone was detected only once. The chain links TRBV19 to TRBJ1-3, with no clear D. The CDR3 is made up of 14 amino acids. Germline assignment: CDR1 LNHDA and CDR2 SQIVND (reference sequence). V was shortened by 4 bases and J by 9 bases, with 16 bases between the two germline ends. CDR3 loop: CASSTDPSGLTIYF. The CDR3, as DNA: TGTGCCAGTAGTACCGACCCCAGTGGACTCACCATATATTTT.

This clone was seen ten or more times. The rearrangement links TRBV25-1 to TRBJ2-3; either TRBD1 or TRBD2 may supply D (5 bases each). CDR1 is MGHDK, CDR2 SYGVNS, per germline. The CDR3 loop spans 13 amino acids. V lost 8 bases to trimming and J lost 3 bases, with 12 bases between them. The CDR3 loop reads CASRVEGTDTQYF. The DNA of the CDR3 is TGTGCCAGCCGGGTAGAGGGGACAGATACGCAGTATTTT.

The V gene is TRBV7-3, the J gene TRBJ1-1; D is uncertain. The CDR3 has 13 amino acids. The V gene's germline CDR1 is SGHTA and CDR2 FQGTGA. V lost 5 bases to trimming and J lost 2 bases, with 9 bases between them. The CDR3 DNA sequence: TGTGCCAGCAGCCGGGAGCTCAACACTGAAGCTTTCTTT. Its translation: CASSRELNTEAFF.